This is a list of T cell receptor beta chains from one sample in a study of blood T cells in healthy people across ages. TCRdb reprocessed the 5' RACE reads via MiXCR and lists one record per CDR3 protein. The sample records hundreds of thousands of distinct CDR3 sequences, under 45% being singletons. The sample comprised blood. The receptors shown here come from a man aged 55 to 70 in good health. CDR3s leave out the opening cysteine and the closing phenylalanine or tryptophan. The D gene is left open where the match is weak. Clone sizes are given selectively: once, few, many, or a class where the clone is expanded.

.	TRBV20-1	.	TRBJ2-2	SARDHGYGELF
few	TRBV28	.	TRBJ2-7	ASRRSGAGEQY
few	TRBV3-1	.	TRBJ2-5	ASSQVVSAETQY
.	TRBV9	TRBD2	TRBJ2-1	ASSGGLAVEQF
.	TRBV20-1	.	.	SARATIPGRNYEQY
few	TRBV7-9	TRBD2	TRBJ2-7	ASSWEGEQY
few	TRBV12-5	.	TRBJ2-3	ASGLGWVPSTDTQY
.	TRBV5-8	.	TRBJ1-2	ASSLYRSNYGYT
many	TRBV29-1	TRBD2	TRBJ2-5	SHTPGLQETQY
few	TRBV29-1	.	TRBJ2-5	SVEGGRETQY
.	TRBV12-3/TRBV12-4	.	TRBJ1-1	ASSLGAATQTF
.	TRBV30	TRBD2	TRBJ2-7	AWKTSGTYEQY
few	TRBV29-1	.	TRBJ1-1	SVPNRVGDTEAF
.	TRBV5-5	.	TRBJ2-1	ASSPPGVTYNEQF
.	TRBV20-1	TRBD2	TRBJ2-3	SARTSGGAYTQY
.	TRBV14	.	TRBJ2-1	ASSQQTPYNEQF
once	TRBV29-1	TRBD1	TRBJ1-4	SVGGQGAEKLF
.	TRBV29-1	.	TRBJ1-1	SANGRMNTEAF
few	TRBV20-1	TRBD1	TRBJ2-5	SARGHGTGSEQY
.	TRBV4-3	TRBD2	TRBJ2-2	ASSQIAGGPDTGELF
.	TRBV12-3/TRBV12-4	TRBD1	TRBJ2-7	ASSFGTGRYKQY
.	TRBV5-1	TRBD1	TRBJ2-1	ASSQGDSAHNNEQF
once	TRBV20-1	.	TRBJ2-3	SARGSSQGGVFSTDTQY
.	TRBV11-2	.	TRBJ1-6	ASSPAGPDSPLH
many	TRBV5-1	.	TRBJ1-6	ASSPDSSYNSPLH